This T cell receptor beta chain came from a study of blood T cells in healthy people across ages. Study observations and caveats: Nothing was known about donor CMV status, and this possibly confounded expanded clonotype changes.

Remarks on this clonotype: Its specificity is not known.

Total RNA was extracted at no less than 5.5 micrograms per sample. It was with a sample-barcoded 5' primer and a J-beta primer mix that a second PCR of roughly 7 to 12 cycles was run. Each CDR3 protein gets one entry after TCRdb re-called the 5' RACE reads with MiXCR. The data show about 1.4 million distinct CDR3 sequences, around 59% seen once. This TCR was sampled from a man aged 18 to 30 in good health. The source material was blood.

This chain's CDR3 is CASSHGREYGYTF. DNA of the CDR3: TGCGCCAGCAGCCATGGTAGGGAGTATGGCTACACCTTC. The chain recombines TRBV4-3 with TRBJ1-2; D remains ambiguous. Per germline, CDR1 LGHNA and CDR2 YSLEER. CDR3 length: 13 amino acids. Trimming left V 3 bases short and J 5 bases short, with 10 bases between.